This T cell receptor beta chain stems from a study of blood T cells in healthy people across ages. Across the whole study: Capturing about one barcoded beta molecule per two T cells was achieved by template switching.

Sample-barcoded 5' priming and a J-beta primer mix drove a second PCR of roughly 7 to 11 cycles. A 12-random-nucleotide template-switch adaptor tagged each cDNA molecule. TCRdb recomputed calls from the 5' RACE reads with MiXCR, one row per CDR3 protein. The table has about 1,800,000 distinct CDR3 sequences, roughly 27% seen once. Whole-study results and caveats: The diversity estimates, figures obtained from one million T cells, were considered underestimates. Naive T cell percentage and TCR beta diversity correlated strongly.

This clonotype showed up just a few times. The antigen remains undetermined. Between the trimmed V and J ends, which lost 0 bases and 0 bases, there was a span of 12 bases. The CDR3 extends over 16 amino acids. From germline, CDR1 is SGHRS and CDR2 YFSETQ. The sample was blood. The chain carries TRBV5-1 and TRBJ1-1; D unresolved. The clonotype comes from a woman in her twenties or thirties in good health. The CDR3 protein is CASSLGHKTLNTEAFF. DNA of the CDR3: TGCGCCAGCAGCTTGGGACACAAGACCCTGAACACTGAAGCTTTCTTT.